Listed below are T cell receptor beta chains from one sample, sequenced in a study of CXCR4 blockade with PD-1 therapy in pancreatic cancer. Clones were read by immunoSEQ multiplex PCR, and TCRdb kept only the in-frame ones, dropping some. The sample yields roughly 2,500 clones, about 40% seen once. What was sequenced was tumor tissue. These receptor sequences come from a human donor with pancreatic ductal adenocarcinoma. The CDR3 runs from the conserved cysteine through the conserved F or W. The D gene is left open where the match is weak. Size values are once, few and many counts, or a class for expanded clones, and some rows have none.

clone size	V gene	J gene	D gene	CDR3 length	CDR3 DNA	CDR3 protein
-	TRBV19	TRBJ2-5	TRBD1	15	TGTGCCAGTAGTATCTTCGGGACAGCCCAAGAGACCCAGTACTTC	CASSIFGTAQETQYF
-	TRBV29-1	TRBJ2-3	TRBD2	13	TGCAGCGTCCGGACTAGCGGGACAGATACGCAGTATTTT	CSVRTSGTDTQYF
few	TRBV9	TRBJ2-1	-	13	TGTGCCAGCAGGGGGGACCTGTACAATGAGCAGTTCTTC	CASRGDLYNEQFF
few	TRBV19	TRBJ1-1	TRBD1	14	TGTGCCAGTAGTGTAGGGGGCGCTGGGACTGAAGCTTTCTTT	CASSVGGAGTEAFF
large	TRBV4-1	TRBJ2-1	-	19	TGCGCCAGCAGCCGGGGCCCTCTCGGGAACCAAGGGGGCTACAATGAGCAGTTCTTC	CASSRGPLGNQGGYNEQFF
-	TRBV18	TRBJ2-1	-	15	TGTGCCAGCTCACCACCTAGCGCGGCCGGGAATGAGCAGTTCTTC	CASSPPSAAGNEQFF
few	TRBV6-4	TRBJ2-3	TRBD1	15	TGTGCCAGCAGTGACTCGGGGACAGCCACAGATACGCAGTATTTT	CASSDSGTATDTQYF
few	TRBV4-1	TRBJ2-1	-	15	TGCGCCAGCAGCCATCAGGGACACGAGTACAATGAGCAGTTCTTC	CASSHQGHEYNEQFF
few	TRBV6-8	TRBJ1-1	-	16	TGTGCCAGCAGTTACTCGGCGGGGGTTTTGAACACTGAAGCTTTCTTT	CASSYSAGVLNTEAFF
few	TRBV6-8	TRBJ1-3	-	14	TGTGCCAGCAGTGTCCACTTCTCTGGAAACACCATATATTTT	CASSVHFSGNTIYF
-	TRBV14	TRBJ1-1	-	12	TGTGCCAGCAGCGTTTTGACTGACGAAGCTTTCTTT	CASSVLTDEAFF
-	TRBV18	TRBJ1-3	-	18	TGTGCCAGCTCACTCCAATCGCGGACGGACTACTCTGGAAACACCATATATTTT	CASSLQSRTDYSGNTIYF
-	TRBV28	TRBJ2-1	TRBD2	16	TGTGCCAGCAGCCCGAACCTAGCGGGGGGGTACAATGAGCAGTTCTTC	CASSPNLAGGYNEQFF
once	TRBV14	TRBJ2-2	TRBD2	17	TGTGCCAGCAGCCCAAGGACTAGCACCCTAGACACCGGGGAGCTGTTTTTT	CASSPRTSTLDTGELFF
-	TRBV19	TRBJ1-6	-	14	TGTGCCAGTAGTGCCGCAGTAGGAGGTTCACCCCTCCACTTT	CASSAAVGGSPLHF
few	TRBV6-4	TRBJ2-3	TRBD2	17	TGTGCCATCAGCAAAATAGCGGGAGGTCAGGGCACAGATACGCAGTATTTT	CAISKIAGGQGTDTQYF